This T cell receptor beta chain was sequenced in a study of T cells in Graves' hyperthyroidism and ophthalmopathy. Researchers amplified the TCR beta CDR3 regions from RNA transcripts. HTBI primers drove first-round RT-PCR of the TCR CDR3. TCRdb re-called the multiplex PCR reads through MiXCR, storing one row per CDR3 protein. The sample yields 400,000 or so distinct CDR3 sequences, around an eighth seen once. Looked up from germline, CDR1 is SGHRS and CDR2 is YFSETQ. The CDR3 consists of 14 residues. The V and J ends lost 2 bases and 5 bases respectively, with 13 bases between them. In making diagnoses, clinical symptoms, serum thyroxine and TRAb, thyroid ultrasound and orbital computed tomography were all used.

The sequencing input was blood. The chain combines TRBV5-1 with TRBJ1-1; D is perhaps TRBD1 (6 bases). The receptor's source is a man aged 50 to 59 with Graves' ophthalmopathy. CDR3 sequence reads: CASSFETGRTEAFF. CDR3 nucleotides: TGCGCCAGCAGCTTCGAAACAGGGCGGACTGAAGCTTTCTTT. The full variable domain, rest sourced from reference TRBV5-1 and TRBJ1-1, is KAGVTQTPRYLIKTRGQQVTLSCSPISGHRSVSWYQQTPGQGLQFLFEYFSETQRNKGNFPGRFSGRQFSNSRSEMNVSTLELGDSALYLCASSFETGRTEAFFGQGTRLTVV.